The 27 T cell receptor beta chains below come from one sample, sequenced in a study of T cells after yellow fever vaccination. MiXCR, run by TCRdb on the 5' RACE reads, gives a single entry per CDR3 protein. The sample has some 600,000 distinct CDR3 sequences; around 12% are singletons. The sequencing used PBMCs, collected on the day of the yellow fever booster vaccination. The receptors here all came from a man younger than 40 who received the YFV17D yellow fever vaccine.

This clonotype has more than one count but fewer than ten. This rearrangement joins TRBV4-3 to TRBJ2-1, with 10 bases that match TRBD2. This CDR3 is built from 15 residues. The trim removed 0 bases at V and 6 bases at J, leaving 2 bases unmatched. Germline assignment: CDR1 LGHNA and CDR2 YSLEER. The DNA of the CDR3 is TGCGCCAGCAGCCAAGAACTAGCGGGAAGCAATGAGCAGTTCTTC. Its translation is CASSQELAGSNEQFF.

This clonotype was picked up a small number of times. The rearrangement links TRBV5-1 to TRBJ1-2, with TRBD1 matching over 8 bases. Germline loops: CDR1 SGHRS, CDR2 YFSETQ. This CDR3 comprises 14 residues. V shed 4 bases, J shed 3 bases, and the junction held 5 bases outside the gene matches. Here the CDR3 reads CASSHPGQDYGYTF. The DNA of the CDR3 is TGCGCCAGCAGCCATCCGGGACAGGACTATGGCTACACCTTC. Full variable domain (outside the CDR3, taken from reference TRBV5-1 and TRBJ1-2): KAGVTQTPRYLIKTRGQQVTLSCSPISGHRSVSWYQQTPGQGLQFLFEYFSETQRNKGNFPGRFSGRQFSNSRSEMNVSTLELGDSALYLCASSHPGQDYGYTFGSGTRLTVV.

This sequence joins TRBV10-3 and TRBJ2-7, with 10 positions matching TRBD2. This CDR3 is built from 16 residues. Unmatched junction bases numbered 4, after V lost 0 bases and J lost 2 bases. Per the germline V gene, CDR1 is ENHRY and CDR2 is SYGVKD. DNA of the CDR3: TGTGCCATCAGTGAGTCGGCTAGCGGGAGCACCTACGAGCAGTACTTC. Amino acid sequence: CAISESASGSTYEQYF.

The CDR3 bases are TGTGCCAGCAGTTCAGATACGCAGTATTTT. Translated: CASSSDTQYF. This chain uses TRBV9 with TRBJ2-3; D remains ambiguous. The CDR3 loop spans 10 amino acids. Trimming pared 5 bases from V and 4 bases from J, leaving 2 bases between. Per germline, CDR1 SGDLS and CDR2 YYNGEE.

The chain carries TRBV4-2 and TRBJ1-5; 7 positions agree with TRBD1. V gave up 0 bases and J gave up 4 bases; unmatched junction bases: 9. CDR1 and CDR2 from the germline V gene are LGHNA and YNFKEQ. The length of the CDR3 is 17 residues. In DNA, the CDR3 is TGTGCCAGCAGCCAAGAGGGAGGAGGGGGCGGTAATCAGCCCCAGCATTTT. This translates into CASSQEGGGGGNQPQHF.

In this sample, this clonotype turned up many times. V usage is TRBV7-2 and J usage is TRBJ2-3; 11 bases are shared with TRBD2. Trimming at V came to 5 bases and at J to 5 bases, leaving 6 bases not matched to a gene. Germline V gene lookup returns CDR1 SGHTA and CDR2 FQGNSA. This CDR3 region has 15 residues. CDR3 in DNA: TGTGCCAGCAGCCGTACTAGCGGGAGTGGAGATACGCAGTATTTT. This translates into CASSRTSGSGDTQYF.

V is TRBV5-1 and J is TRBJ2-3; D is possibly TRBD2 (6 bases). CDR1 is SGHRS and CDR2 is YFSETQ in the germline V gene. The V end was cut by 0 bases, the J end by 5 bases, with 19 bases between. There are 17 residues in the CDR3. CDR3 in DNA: TGCGCCAGCAGCTTGGCCTACGTGGGAGGAGGGATAGATACGCAGTATTTT. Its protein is CASSLAYVGGGIDTQYF.

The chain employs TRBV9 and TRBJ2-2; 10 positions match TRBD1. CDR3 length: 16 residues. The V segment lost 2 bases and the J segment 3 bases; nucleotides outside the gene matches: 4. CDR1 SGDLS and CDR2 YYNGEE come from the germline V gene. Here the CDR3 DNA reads TGTGCCAGCAGCGTCGGGACAGGGGTCGACACCGGGGAGCTGTTTTTT. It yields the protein CASSVGTGVDTGELFF.

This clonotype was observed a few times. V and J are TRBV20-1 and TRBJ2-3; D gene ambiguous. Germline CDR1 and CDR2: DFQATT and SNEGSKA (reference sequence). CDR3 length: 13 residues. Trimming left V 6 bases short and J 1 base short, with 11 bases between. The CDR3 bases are TGCAGTGCGAGGAGACTCGGCACAGATACGCAGTATTTT. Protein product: CSARRLGTDTQYF.

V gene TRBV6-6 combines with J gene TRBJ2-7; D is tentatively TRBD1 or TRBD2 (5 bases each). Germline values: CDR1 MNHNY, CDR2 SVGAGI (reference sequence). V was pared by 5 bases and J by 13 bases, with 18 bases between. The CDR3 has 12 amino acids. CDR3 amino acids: CASSVPPGPDYF. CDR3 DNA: TGTGCCAGCAGTGTTCCGCCGGGACCAGATTACTTC.

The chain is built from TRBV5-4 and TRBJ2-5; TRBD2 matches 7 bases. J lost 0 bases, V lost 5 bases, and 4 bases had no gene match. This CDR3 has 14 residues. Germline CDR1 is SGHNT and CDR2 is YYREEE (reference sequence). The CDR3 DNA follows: TGTGCCAGCAGTGAGCTAGCGGACCAAGAGACCCAGTACTTC. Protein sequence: CASSELADQETQYF. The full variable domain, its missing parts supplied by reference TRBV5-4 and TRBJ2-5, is ETGVTQSPTHLIKTRGQQVTLRCSSQSGHNTVSWYQQALGQGPQFIFQYYREEENGRGNFPPRFSGLQFPNYSSELNVNALELDDSALYLCASSELADQETQYFGPGTRLLVL.

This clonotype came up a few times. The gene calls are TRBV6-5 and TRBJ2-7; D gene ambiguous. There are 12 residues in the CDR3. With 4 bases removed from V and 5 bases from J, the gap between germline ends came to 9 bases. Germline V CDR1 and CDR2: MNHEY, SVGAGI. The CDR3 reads CASSSNGNEQYF. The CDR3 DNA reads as TGTGCCAGCAGTTCTAACGGAAACGAGCAGTACTTC.

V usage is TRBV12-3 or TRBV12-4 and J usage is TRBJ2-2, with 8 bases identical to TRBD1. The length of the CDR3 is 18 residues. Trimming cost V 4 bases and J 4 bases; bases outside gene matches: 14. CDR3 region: CASSYGLLGQGGTGELFF. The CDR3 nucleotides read TGTGCCAGCAGTTATGGGCTTTTAGGACAGGGAGGCACCGGGGAGCTGTTTTTT.

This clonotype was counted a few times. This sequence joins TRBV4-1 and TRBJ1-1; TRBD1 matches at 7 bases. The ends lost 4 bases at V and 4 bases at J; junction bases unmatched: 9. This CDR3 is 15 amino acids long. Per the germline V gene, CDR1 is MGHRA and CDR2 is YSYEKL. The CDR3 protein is CASSPSTGTRTEAFF. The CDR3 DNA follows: TGCGCCAGCAGCCCCTCGACAGGGACGCGCACTGAAGCTTTCTTT.

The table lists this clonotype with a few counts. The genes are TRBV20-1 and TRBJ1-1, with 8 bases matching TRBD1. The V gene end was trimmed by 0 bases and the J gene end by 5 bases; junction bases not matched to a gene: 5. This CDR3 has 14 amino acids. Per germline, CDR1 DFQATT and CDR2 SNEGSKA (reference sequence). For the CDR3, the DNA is TGCAGTGCTAGAGACAGGGGGCCGAGGACTGAAGCTTTCTTT. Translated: CSARDRGPRTEAFF.

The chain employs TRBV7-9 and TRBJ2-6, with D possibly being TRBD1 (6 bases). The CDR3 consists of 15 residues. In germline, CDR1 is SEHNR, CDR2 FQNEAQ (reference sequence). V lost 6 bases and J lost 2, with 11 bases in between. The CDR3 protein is CASRTGTTGANVLTF. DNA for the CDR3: TGTGCCAGCAGAACAGGGACGACTGGGGCCAACGTCCTGACTTTC.

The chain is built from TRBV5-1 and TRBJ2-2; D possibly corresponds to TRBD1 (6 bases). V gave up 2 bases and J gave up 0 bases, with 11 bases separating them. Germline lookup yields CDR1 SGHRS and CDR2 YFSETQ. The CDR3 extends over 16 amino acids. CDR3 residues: CASSFLGQTNTGELFF. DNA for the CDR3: TGCGCCAGCAGCTTTTTAGGACAGACGAACACCGGGGAGCTGTTTTTT.

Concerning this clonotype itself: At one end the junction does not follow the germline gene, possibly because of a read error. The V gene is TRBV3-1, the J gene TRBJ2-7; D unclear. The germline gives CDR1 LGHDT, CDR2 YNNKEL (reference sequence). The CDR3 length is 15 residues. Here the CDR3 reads CATSQRGSTPYEQYF. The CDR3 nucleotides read TGTGCCACCAGCCAACGCGGCTCGACCCCCTACGAGCAGTACTTC.

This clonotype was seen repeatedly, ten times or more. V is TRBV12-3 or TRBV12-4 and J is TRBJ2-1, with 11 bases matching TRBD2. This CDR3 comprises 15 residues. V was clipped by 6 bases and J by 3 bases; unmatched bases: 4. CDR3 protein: CASSQGLADYNEQFF. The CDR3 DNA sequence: TGTGCCAGCAGCCAGGGACTAGCGGACTACAATGAGCAGTTCTTC.

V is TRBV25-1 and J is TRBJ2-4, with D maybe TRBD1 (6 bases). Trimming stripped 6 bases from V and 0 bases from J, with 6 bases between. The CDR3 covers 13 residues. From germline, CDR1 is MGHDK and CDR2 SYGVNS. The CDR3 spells CASRQGAKNIQYF. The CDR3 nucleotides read TGTGCCAGCAGACAGGGAGCCAAAAACATTCAGTACTTC.

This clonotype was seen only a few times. Here the CDR3 DNA reads TGTGCCATCGGCCGGGACAGGGGGAACGAGCAGTACTTC. Translation: CAIGRDRGNEQYF. The chain is built from TRBV10-3 and TRBJ2-7; TRBD1 matches at 11 bases. There are 13 residues in the CDR3. V shed 8 bases, J shed 5 bases, and the junction held 5 bases outside the gene matches. Germline loops: CDR1 ENHRY, CDR2 SYGVKD.

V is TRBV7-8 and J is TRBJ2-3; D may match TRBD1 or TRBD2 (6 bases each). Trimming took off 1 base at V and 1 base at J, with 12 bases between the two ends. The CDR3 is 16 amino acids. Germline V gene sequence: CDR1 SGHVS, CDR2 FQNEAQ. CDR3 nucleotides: TGTGCCAGCAGCTTAGAGGGGGGAATCGGCACAGATACGCAGTATTTT. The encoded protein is CASSLEGGIGTDTQYF.

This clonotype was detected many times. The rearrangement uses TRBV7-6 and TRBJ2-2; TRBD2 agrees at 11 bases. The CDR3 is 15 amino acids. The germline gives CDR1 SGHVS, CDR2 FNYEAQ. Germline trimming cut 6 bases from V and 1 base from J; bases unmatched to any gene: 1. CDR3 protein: CASRGTSGNTGELFF. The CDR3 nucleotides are TGTGCCAGCAGGGGGACTAGCGGGAACACCGGGGAGCTGTTTTTT.

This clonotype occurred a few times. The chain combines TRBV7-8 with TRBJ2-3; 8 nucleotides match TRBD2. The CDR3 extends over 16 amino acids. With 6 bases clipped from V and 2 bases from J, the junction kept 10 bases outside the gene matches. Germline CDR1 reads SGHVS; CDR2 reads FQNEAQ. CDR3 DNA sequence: TGTGCCAGCAGTATTGCAAGCGGGAGAAACACAGATACGCAGTATTTT. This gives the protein CASSIASGRNTDTQYF. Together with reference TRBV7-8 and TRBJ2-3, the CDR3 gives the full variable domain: GAGVSQSPRYKVAKRGQDVALRCDPISGHVSLFWYQQALGQGPEFLTYFQNEAQLDKSGLPSDRFFAERPEGSVSTLKIQRTQQEDSAVYLCASSIASGRNTDTQYFGPGTRLTVL.

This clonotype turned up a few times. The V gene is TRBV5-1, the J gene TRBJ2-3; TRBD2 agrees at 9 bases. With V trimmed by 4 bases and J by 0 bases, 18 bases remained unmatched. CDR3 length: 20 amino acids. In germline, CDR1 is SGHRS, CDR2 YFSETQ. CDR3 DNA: TGCGCCAGCAGCCTCATGACTAGAAGCGGGAGGACCAGAAGCACAGATACGCAGTATTTT. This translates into CASSLMTRSGRTRSTDTQYF.

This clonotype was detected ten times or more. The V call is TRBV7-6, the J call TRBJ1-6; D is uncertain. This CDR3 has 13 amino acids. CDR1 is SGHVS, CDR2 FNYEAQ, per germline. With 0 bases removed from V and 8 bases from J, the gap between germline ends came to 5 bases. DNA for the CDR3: TGTGCCAGCAGCTTAGCAGAGGATTCACCCCTCCACTTT. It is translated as CASSLAEDSPLHF.

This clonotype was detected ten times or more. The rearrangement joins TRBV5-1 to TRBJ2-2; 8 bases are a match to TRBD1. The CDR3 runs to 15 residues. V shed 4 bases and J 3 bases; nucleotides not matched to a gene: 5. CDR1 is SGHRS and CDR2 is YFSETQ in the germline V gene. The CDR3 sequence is CASSRQGADTGELFF. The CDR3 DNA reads TGCGCCAGCAGCCGCCAGGGGGCGGACACCGGGGAGCTGTTTTTT. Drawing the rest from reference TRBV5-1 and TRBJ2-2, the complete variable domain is KAGVTQTPRYLIKTRGQQVTLSCSPISGHRSVSWYQQTPGQGLQFLFEYFSETQRNKGNFPGRFSGRQFSNSRSEMNVSTLELGDSALYLCASSRQGADTGELFFGEGSRLTVL.